The 27 T cell receptor beta chains below all came from one sample that was sequenced in a study of T cell repertoires and Cas9 in healthy adults. Sequencing used immunoSEQ multiplex PCR; TCRdb keeps in-frame clones, though not all of them. The table includes 20,000 to 25,000 clones, roughly nine tenths detected once. Sequenced: CD4+ effector T cells (CD127+, CD25-, CD137-, CD154-) from PBMCs; culture status not recorded. The source of these receptors is a human donor in good health.

The V gene is TRBV14, the J gene TRBJ1-1; 9 bases match TRBD1. This CDR3 has 17 amino acids. Unmatched junction bases numbered 12, after V lost 4 bases and J lost 3 bases. In germline, CDR1 is SGHDN, CDR2 FVKESK. The CDR3 nucleotides are TGTGCCAGCAGCCCACAAGGAGGGACAGGGTTCTACACTGAAGCTTTCTTT. As protein: CASSPQGGTGFYTEAFF.

The count of this clone is one. This sequence joins TRBV5-1 and TRBJ2-7; a weak D match, TRBD2 (6 bases). Trimming stripped 5 bases from V and 2 bases from J, with 23 bases between. This CDR3 is built from 17 residues. Germline V gene sequence: CDR1 SGHRS, CDR2 YFSETQ. CDR3 in amino acids: CASRHLSGTANPYEQYF. The CDR3 bases are TGCGCCAGCAGGCACCTATCCGGGACTGCAAACCCCTACGAGCAGTACTTC.

For this clone: Relative to the germline gene, one junction end is altered; a read error may explain this. The V gene is TRBV7-7, the J gene TRBJ2-1; 13 nucleotides line up with TRBD2. The CDR3 is 15 amino acids. Germline CDR1 and CDR2: SSHAT and FNYEAQ (reference sequence). The CDR3 is CASSSGLAGDNEQFF. The CDR3, as DNA: TGTGCTAGCAGCTCCGGACTAGCGGGGGACAATGAGCAGTTCTTC.

The rearrangement uses TRBV4-1 and TRBJ2-2; the D gene could be TRBD1 or TRBD2 (6 bases each). Trimming shortened V by 0 bases and J by 3 bases, and 14 bases separated the two germline ends. The CDR3 totals 17 residues. CDR1 and CDR2 (germline): MGHRA, YSYEKL. The CDR3 region is CASSQDRHREDTGELFF. CDR3 DNA: TGCGCCAGCAGCCAAGACCGTCACAGGGAGGACACCGGGGAGCTGTTTTTT.

The J gene is TRBJ1-6, the V gene TRBV7-9; D ambiguous. The V gene's germline CDR1 is SEHNR and CDR2 FQNEAQ (reference sequence). Trimming removed 4 bases from V and 7 bases from J, with 8 bases in between. The CDR3 covers 13 residues. CDR3 amino acids: CASSSSGNSPLHF. The DNA of the CDR3 is TGTGCCAGCAGCTCCTCCGGCAATTCACCCCTCCACTTT. Filled out from reference TRBV7-9 and TRBJ1-6, the complete variable domain reads DTGVSQNPRHKITKRGQNVTFRCDPISEHNRLYWYRQTLGQGPEFLTYFQNEAQLEKSRLLSDRFSAERPKGSFSTLEIQRTEQGDSAMYLCASSSSGNSPLHFGNGTRLTVT.

The rearrangement links TRBV5-1 to TRBJ2-3; 9 nucleotides match TRBD2. The CDR3 runs 16 residues. Germline assignment: CDR1 SGHRS and CDR2 YFSETQ. With 4 bases clipped from V and 5 bases from J, the junction kept 11 bases outside the gene matches. The CDR3 reads CASSRWGGGAEDTQYF. The CDR3 region has the DNA TGCGCCAGCAGCCGGTGGGGCGGGGGGGCCGAAGATACGCAGTATTTT.

This chain uses TRBV7-8 with TRBJ2-7; D is tentatively TRBD1 or TRBD2 (5 bases each). The CDR3 has 13 amino acids. V gave up 4 bases and J gave up 3 bases, with 10 bases separating them. Germline V gives CDR1 SGHVS, CDR2 FQNEAQ. The CDR3 DNA follows: TGTGCCAGCAGCTCCCGGGACGGCTACGAGCAGTACTTC. Translating gives CASSSRDGYEQYF.

The chain employs TRBV5-1 and TRBJ1-1; 7 bases agree with TRBD1. V shed 2 bases and J 1 base; nucleotides not matched to a gene: 2. The germline CDR1 and CDR2 sequences are SGHRS and YFSETQ. The CDR3 is 14 amino acids. This CDR3 is CASSLDRANTEAFF. The CDR3 DNA is TGCGCCAGCAGCTTAGACAGGGCGAACACTGAAGCTTTCTTT.

The rearrangement uses TRBV11-1 and TRBJ1-4; D is possibly TRBD1 (6 bases). Germline loops: CDR1 SGHAT, CDR2 FQDESV (reference sequence). V lost 5 bases and J lost 5, with 15 bases in between. This CDR3 region has 15 residues. DNA for the CDR3: TGTGCCAGCAGCAAGAGGGGGTCGGAGAATGAAAAACTGTTTTTT. Amino acid sequence: CASSKRGSENEKLFF.

V is TRBV28 and J is TRBJ2-5; D not certain. The tail of the sequence fits TRBJ2-7 better, so the J call may be wrong. The CDR3 runs 14 residues. Germline V gives CDR1 MDHEN, CDR2 SYDVKM. The CDR3 DNA reads TGTGCCAGCAGTTTAAGATTGGGCCCCTACGAGCAGTACTTC. Translated: CASSLRLGPYEQYF.

J is TRBJ2-7 and V is TRBV6-1; no reliable D call. Germline lookup yields CDR1 MNHNS and CDR2 SASEGT. Trimming pared 8 bases from V and 1 base from J, leaving 6 bases between. There are 11 residues in the CDR3. The CDR3: CASLQSYEQYF. The CDR3 nucleotides are TGTGCCAGCTTACAGTCCTACGAGCAGTACTTC.

The chain uses TRBV7-9 and TRBJ1-6; possibly TRBD1 for D (5 bases). Germline V gene data show CDR1 as SEHNR and CDR2 as FQNEAQ (reference sequence). The V end lost 4 bases, the J end lost 6 bases, and 13 bases lay between the germline ends. CDR3 length equals 15 residues. CDR3 in amino acids: CASSSWGGLNSPLHF. Written as DNA, the CDR3 is TGTGCCAGCAGCTCCTGGGGCGGCCTTAATTCACCCCTCCACTTT.

This chain joins TRBV4-1 and TRBJ1-4; TRBD1 is a possible D gene (5 bases). The CDR3 runs to 15 residues. Per germline, CDR1 MGHRA and CDR2 YSYEKL. V was pared by 1 base and J by 7 bases, with 13 bases between. The CDR3: CASSQGGFVGEKLFF. The CDR3, as DNA: TGCGCCAGCAGCCAAGGGGGCTTCGTTGGTGAAAAACTGTTTTTT.

V is TRBV25-1 and J is TRBJ2-5; D remains unclear. CDR1 is MGHDK and CDR2 is SYGVNS in the germline V gene. The CDR3 consists of 15 residues. V dropped 3 bases and J dropped 1 base, with 12 bases sitting between them. DNA for the CDR3: TGTGCCAGCAGTGAGAGACAAGGTCTCCAAGAGACCCAGTACTTC. As protein: CASSERQGLQETQYF.

The chain couples TRBV7-2 to TRBJ2-2; D is unclear. V lost 0 bases and J 3 bases, leaving 20 bases between the germline ends. The CDR3 consists of 19 residues. The germline CDR1 and CDR2 sequences are SGHTA and FQGNSA. CDR3 DNA sequence: TGTGCCAGCAGCTTAGCCCCAGCTAGACTTGGGTTGGACACCGGGGAGCTGTTTTTT. This translates into CASSLAPARLGLDTGELFF.

The CDR3 sequence: CASSLAPGGGGRYGYTF. Written as DNA, the CDR3 is TGTGCCAGCAGCTTAGCCCCGGGGGGCGGGGGTCGCTATGGCTACACCTTC. The chain recombines TRBV7-9 with TRBJ1-2; tentatively, D is TRBD1 (6 bases). Trimming shortened V by 0 bases and J by 4 bases, and 18 bases separated the two germline ends. This CDR3 spans 17 amino acids. Germline V lookup: CDR1 SEHNR, CDR2 FQNEAQ (reference sequence).

The rearrangement links TRBV4-1 to TRBJ2-1; a possible D gene is TRBD1 (6 bases). The V gene's germline CDR1 is MGHRA and CDR2 YSYEKL. Trimming left V 5 bases short and J 9 bases short, with 32 bases between. There are 19 residues in the CDR3. CDR3 protein: CASSFSSSGTKGSLIEQFF. The DNA for the CDR3 is TGCGCCAGCAGCTTCTCCTCCTCCGGGACAAAAGGTAGCCTCATTGAGCAGTTCTTC.

J is TRBJ1-1 and V is TRBV21-1. TRBV21-1 is a known pseudogene. The CDR3 runs to 16 residues. CDR3: CAIYLGGEVTNTEAFF. In DNA, the CDR3 is TGTGCCATCTATCTGGGGGGAGAAGTTACGAACACTGAAGCTTTCTTT.

For the CDR3, the DNA is TGTGCCAGCAGCCGCGGACTAGCGGGGGCGGGAGATACGCAGTATTTT. Translated, it gives CASSRGLAGAGDTQYF. J is TRBJ2-3 and V is TRBV5-4, with 13 nucleotides matching TRBD2. Germline CDR1 reads SGHNT; CDR2 reads YYREEE (reference sequence). This CDR3 comprises 16 residues. Germline trimming cut 4 bases from V and 5 bases from J; bases unmatched to any gene: 7.

This clone showed up just a few times. CDR3 DNA sequence: TGTGCCAGCTGCCCGGGTGGGACTTCCTACGAGCAGTACTTC. It codes for CASCPGGTSYEQYF. This rearrangement joins TRBV6-1 to TRBJ2-7, with D maybe TRBD2 (6 bases). CDR1 MNHNS and CDR2 SASEGT come from the germline V gene. There are 14 residues in the CDR3. Trimming stripped 8 bases from V and 1 base from J, with 15 bases between.

This chain joins TRBV19 and TRBJ2-2; D is unclear. V shed 5 bases and J shed 5 bases, with 12 bases lying between them. CDR3 length: 14 amino acids. The germline gives CDR1 LNHDA, CDR2 SQIVND (reference sequence). The CDR3 protein is CASSVLGWTGELFF. The CDR3 DNA is TGTGCCAGTAGTGTATTAGGGTGGACCGGGGAGCTGTTTTTT.

This chain links TRBV6-5 with TRBJ1-5; D is possibly TRBD1 (5 bases). The CDR3 is 14 amino acids. Germline assignment: CDR1 MNHEY and CDR2 SVGAGI. Trimming shortened V by 6 bases and J by 2 bases, and 11 bases separated the two germline ends. The DNA for the CDR3 is TGTGCCAGCAGCCCCCGGGGCGGCAATCAGCCCCAGCATTTT. Its protein is CASSPRGGNQPQHF.

The chain uses TRBV6-1 and TRBJ2-1; 8 positions agree with TRBD2. Unmatched junction bases numbered 15, after V lost 4 bases and J lost 4 bases. CDR1 and CDR2 (germline): MNHNS, SASEGT. The CDR3 extends over 18 amino acids. The CDR3: CASSGEVAGRGNYNEQFF. Written as DNA, the CDR3 is TGTGCCAGCAGTGGGGAAGTAGCGGGGAGGGGTAATTACAATGAGCAGTTCTTC.

The J gene is TRBJ2-2, the V gene TRBV13; tentatively, D is TRBD2 (6 bases). V gave up 5 bases and J gave up 7 bases, with 17 bases separating them. Germline V gene lookup returns CDR1 PRHDT and CDR2 FYEKMQ (reference sequence). The CDR3 is 15 residues long. The CDR3 loop reads CASSPRRRENGELFF. The CDR3 nucleotides read TGTGCCAGCAGCCCACGGAGGAGGGAGAACGGGGAGCTGTTTTTT.

The genes are TRBV30 and TRBJ2-5; 9 positions agree with TRBD2. This CDR3 is 14 amino acids long. CDR1 is GTSNPN and CDR2 is SVGIG in the germline V gene (reference sequence). Trimming took 1 base from V and 5 from J; bases not matched to a gene: 5. The CDR3 nucleotides read TGTGCCTGGAGTGGACTAGCGGTGGGCGAGACCCAGTACTTC. Amino acids: CAWSGLAVGETQYF.

With respect to this clone: Germline and junction disagree at one end, which may indicate a read error. The chain uses TRBV5-1 and TRBJ1-1; D is undetermined. The germline V gene encodes CDR1 SGHRS and CDR2 YFSETQ. The CDR3 covers 16 residues. For the CDR3, the DNA is TGCGCCAGCTCCTTGGAAACGGGCACACCGGGGATCCACCGAGTTTTC. Its translation: CASSLETGTPGIHRVF.

The chain couples TRBV6-5 to TRBJ2-7; unclear D gene. The CDR3 runs 15 residues. The germline gives CDR1 MNHEY, CDR2 SVGAGI. V was cut by 4 bases and J by 2 bases, with 15 bases left in between. CDR3: CASSFGRQRTYEQYF. The CDR3 DNA sequence: TGTGCCAGCAGTTTCGGACGTCAGAGGACCTACGAGCAGTACTTC.